The entry that follows covers one T cell receptor (beta chain) sequence. The target antigen is unknown. TCRdb used MiXCR to reprocess the RT-PCR reads, holding one entry per CDR3 protein. The sample consists of 650,000 to 850,000 distinct CDR3 sequences, approximately 15% of them appearing once. The data stem from a study of response to subunit inactivated influenza vaccine. CDR3 size: 20 residues. V shed 3 bases and J 4 bases; nucleotides not matched to a gene: 15. CDR1 is SNHLY and CDR2 is FYNNEI in the germline V gene. Study findings and constraints: After each seasonal influenza vaccination, few new T cells are recruited, the authors suggested.

The receptor comes from a man aged 45-65 years who received an inactivated influenza vaccine. The chain is built from TRBV2 and TRBJ2-3; 14 bases line up with TRBD2. The specimen was PBMCs from blood, collected 14 to 15 days before vaccination. CDR3 sequence reads: CASSDGLSTSGRADADTQYF. The CDR3 region has the DNA TGTGCCAGCAGTGATGGGCTTTCGACTAGCGGGAGGGCCGACGCAGATACGCAGTATTTT.